This TCR beta chain came from a study of monozygotic twins with inflammatory bowel disease. CDR3 length equals 16 residues. Germline V gene lookup returns CDR1 SGHRS and CDR2 YFSETQ. After re-calling the 5' RACE reads, TCRdb lists one entry per CDR3 protein, DNA absent. There are a few hundred thousand distinct CDR3 sequences in the sample, with approximately 1.6% held by the top ten. This clonotype originated in a human donor with ulcerative colitis or Crohn's disease, or a healthy co-twin of an affected twin (not recorded which). The material sequenced was blood. The V and J genes are TRBV5-1 and TRBJ1-5; TCRdb lists TRBD1, though no DNA is available to test this call. This CDR3 reads CASSLGSGGPSQPQHF.